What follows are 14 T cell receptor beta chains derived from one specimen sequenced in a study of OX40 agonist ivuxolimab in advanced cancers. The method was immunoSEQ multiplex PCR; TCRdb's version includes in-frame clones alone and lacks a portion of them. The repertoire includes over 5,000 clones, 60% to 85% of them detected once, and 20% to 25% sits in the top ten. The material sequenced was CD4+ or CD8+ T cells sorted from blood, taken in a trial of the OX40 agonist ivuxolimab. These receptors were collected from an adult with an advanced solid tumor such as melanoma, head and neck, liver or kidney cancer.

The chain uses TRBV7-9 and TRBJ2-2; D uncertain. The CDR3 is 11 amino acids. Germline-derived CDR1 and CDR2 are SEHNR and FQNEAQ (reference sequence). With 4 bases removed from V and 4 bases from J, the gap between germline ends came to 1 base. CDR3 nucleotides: TGTGCCAGCAGCTCCACCGGGGAGCTGTTTTTT. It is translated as CASSSTGELFF.

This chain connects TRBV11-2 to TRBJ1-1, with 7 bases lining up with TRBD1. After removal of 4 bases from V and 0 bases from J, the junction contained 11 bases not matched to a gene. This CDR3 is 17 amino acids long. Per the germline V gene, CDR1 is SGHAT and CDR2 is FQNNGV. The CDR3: CASSSSGTELMNTEAFF. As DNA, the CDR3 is TGTGCCAGCAGCTCTTCCGGGACAGAGTTAATGAACACTGAAGCTTTCTTT.

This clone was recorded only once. The chain's CDR3 is CASSSWEGEERGYTF. CDR3 DNA: TGTGCCAGCAGTTCGTGGGAAGGGGAAGAGAGGGGCTACACCTTC. This chain connects TRBV27 to TRBJ1-2; the D gene is possibly TRBD1 (5 bases). The germline V gene has CDR1 MNHEY and CDR2 SMNVEV (reference sequence). The CDR3 is made up of 15 amino acids. Between the trimmed V and J ends, which lost 4 bases and 8 bases, there was a span of 20 bases.

The CDR3 DNA sequence: TGTGCCAGTAGTCAAAGACAGGTCCAAGAGACCCAGTACTTC. This sequence encodes CASSQRQVQETQYF. The chain couples TRBV19 to TRBJ2-5; D is possibly TRBD1 (6 bases). V was cut by 5 bases and J by 1 base, with 11 bases left in between. The CDR3 loop spans 14 amino acids. Germline CDR1 and CDR2: LNHDA and SQIVND (reference sequence).

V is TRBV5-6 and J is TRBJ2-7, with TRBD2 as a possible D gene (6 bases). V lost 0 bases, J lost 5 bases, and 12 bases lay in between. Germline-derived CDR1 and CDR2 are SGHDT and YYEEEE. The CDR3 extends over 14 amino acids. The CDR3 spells CASSLALASNEQYF. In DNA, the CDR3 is TGTGCCAGCAGCTTGGCCCTAGCGAGTAACGAGCAGTACTTC.

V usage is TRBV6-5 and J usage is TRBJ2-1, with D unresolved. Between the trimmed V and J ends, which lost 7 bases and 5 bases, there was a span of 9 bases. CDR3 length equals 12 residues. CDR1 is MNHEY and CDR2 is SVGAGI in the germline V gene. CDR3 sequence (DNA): TGTGCCAGCACCTCAGACGACAATGAGCAGTTCTTC. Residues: CASTSDDNEQFF.

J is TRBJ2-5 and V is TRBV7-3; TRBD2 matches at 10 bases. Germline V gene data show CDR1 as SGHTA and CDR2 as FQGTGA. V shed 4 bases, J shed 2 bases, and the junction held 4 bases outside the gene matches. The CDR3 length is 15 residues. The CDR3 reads CASSSIAGGQETQYF. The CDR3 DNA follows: TGTGCCAGCAGCTCGATAGCGGGAGGACAAGAGACCCAGTACTTC. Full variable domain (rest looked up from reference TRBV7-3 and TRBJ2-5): GAGVSQTPSNKVTEKGKYVELRCDPISGHTALYWYRQSLGQGPEFLIYFQGTGAADDSGLPNDRFFAVRPEGSVSTLKIQRTERGDSAVYLCASSSIAGGQETQYFGPGTRLLVL.

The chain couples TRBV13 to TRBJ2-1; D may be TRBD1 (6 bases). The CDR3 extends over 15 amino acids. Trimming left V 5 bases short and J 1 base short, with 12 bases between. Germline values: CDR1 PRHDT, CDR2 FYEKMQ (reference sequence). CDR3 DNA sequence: TGTGCCAGCAGCCCCGGACAGCCATCCTACAATGAGCAGTTCTTC. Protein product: CASSPGQPSYNEQFF.

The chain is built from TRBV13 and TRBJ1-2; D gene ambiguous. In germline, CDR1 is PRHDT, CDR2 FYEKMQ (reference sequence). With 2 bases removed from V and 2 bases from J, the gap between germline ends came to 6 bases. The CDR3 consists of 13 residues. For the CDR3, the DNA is TGTGCCAGCAGCTTATGGGAGAACTATGGCTACACCTTC. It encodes CASSLWENYGYTF. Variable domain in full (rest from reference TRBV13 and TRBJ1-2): AAGVIQSPRHLIKEKRETATLKCYPIPRHDTVYWYQQGPGQDPQFLISFYEKMQSDKGSIPDRFSAQQFSDYHSELNMSSLELGDSALYFCASSLWENYGYTFGSGTRLTVV.

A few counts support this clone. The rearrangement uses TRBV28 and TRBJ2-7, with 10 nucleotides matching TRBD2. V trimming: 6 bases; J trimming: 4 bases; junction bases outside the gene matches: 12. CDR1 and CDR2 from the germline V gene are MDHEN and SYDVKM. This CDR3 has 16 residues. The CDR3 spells CASSPRTSGIFYEQYF. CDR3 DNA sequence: TGTGCCAGCAGCCCAAGGACTAGCGGAATTTTTTACGAGCAGTACTTC.

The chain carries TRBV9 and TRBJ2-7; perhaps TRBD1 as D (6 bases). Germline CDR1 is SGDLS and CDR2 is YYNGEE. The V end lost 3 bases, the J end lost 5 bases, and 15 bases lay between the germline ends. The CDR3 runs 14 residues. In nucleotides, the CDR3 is TGTGCCAGCAGCGCCCTAAGTGGGGGCCACGAGCAGTACTTC. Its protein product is CASSALSGGHEQYF. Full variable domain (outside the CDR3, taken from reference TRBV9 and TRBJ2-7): DSGVTQTPKHLITATGQRVTLRCSPRSGDLSVYWYQQSLDQGLQFLIQYYNGEERAKGNILERFSAQQFPDLHSELNLSSLELGDSALYFCASSALSGGHEQYFGPGTRLTVT.

This CDR3 reads CASSLSGLDPRDQPQHF. CDR3 in DNA: TGTGCCAGCAGTTTATCCGGATTGGATCCGAGGGATCAGCCCCAGCATTTT. The chain combines TRBV28 with TRBJ1-5; no reliable D call. CDR1 and CDR2 (germline): MDHEN, SYDVKM. CDR3 length: 17 residues. V gave up 1 base and J gave up 5 bases, with 18 bases separating them.

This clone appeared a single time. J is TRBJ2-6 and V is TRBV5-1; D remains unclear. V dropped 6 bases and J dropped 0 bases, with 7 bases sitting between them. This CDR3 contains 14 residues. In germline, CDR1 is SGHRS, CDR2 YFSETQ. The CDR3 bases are TGCGCCAGCATGTACGACTCTGGGGCCAACGTCCTGACTTTC. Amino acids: CASMYDSGANVLTF.

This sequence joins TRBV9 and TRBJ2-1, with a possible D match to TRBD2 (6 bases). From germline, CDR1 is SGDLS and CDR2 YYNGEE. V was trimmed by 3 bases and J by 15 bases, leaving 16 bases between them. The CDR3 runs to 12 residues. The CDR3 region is CASSEGLAQPFF. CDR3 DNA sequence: TGTGCCAGCAGCGAGGGACTGGCCCAGCCGTTCTTC.